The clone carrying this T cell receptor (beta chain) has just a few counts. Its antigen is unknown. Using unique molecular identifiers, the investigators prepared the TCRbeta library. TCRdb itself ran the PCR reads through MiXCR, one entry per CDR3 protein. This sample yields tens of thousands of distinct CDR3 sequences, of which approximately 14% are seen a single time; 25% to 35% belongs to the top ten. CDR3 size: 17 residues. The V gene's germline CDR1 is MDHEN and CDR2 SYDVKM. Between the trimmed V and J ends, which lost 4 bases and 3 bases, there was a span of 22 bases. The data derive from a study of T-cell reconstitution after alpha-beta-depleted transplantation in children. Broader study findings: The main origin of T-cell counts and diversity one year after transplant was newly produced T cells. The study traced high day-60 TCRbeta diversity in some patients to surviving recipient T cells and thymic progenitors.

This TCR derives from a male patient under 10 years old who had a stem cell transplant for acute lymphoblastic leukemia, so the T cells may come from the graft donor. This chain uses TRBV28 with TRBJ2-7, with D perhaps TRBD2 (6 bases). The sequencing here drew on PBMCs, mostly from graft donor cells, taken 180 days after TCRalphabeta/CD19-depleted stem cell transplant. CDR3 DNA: TGTGCCAGCAGTTCAGGAAGGGCCTCGGGACTTCGCTACGAGCAGTACTTC. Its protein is CASSSGRASGLRYEQYF.